This T cell receptor beta chain was sequenced in a study of blood T cell repertoires in COVID-19. The wider study: Collection of acute and convalescent COVID-19 samples took place in the United States, Italy and Spain. Sample material is recorded as cDNA or gDNA derived from T cells, B-cell-depleted T cells, or PBMCs.

Germline V gene lookup returns CDR1 MGHRA and CDR2 YSYEKL. Trimming stripped 2 bases from V and 9 bases from J, with 20 bases between. The CDR3 contains 17 residues. Methods used by the authors: Amplified reference gene primers provided the basis for estimating nucleated cell counts. Data came from immunoSEQ multiplex PCR; TCRdb stores just in-frame clones and leaves some out. That table furnishes V, J and clone size, whereas the DNA furnished D and trimming. The table has more than 200,000 clones, nearly 90% seen once. The genes are TRBV4-1 and TRBJ1-6; tentative D call: TRBD1 (6 bases). The specimen was peripheral blood. This clonotype was sampled from a human donor in a cohort sampled during active COVID-19. CDR3: CASSQRPGRGGGSPLHF. For the CDR3, the DNA is TGCGCCAGCAGCCAACGGCCGGGTAGGGGAGGGGGTTCACCCCTCCACTTT.